What follows describes a single T cell receptor (beta chain). The antigen is undetermined. The data belong to a study of OX40 agonist ivuxolimab in advanced cancers. Study overall: The mean age was about 61 years, ranging from 23 to 79, with about four fifths of participants male. Points from the study as a whole: Circulating CD4+ and CD8+ T cells showed clonal expansion by week 6 at 0.1 to 3.0 mg/kg. Antigen specificity of clonally expanded peripheral T cells was not established.

CDR1 and CDR2 (germline): ENHRY, SYGVKD. The CDR3 loop spans 13 amino acids. Trimming shortened V by 6 bases and J by 5 bases, and 13 bases separated the two germline ends. The timepoints at which blood was sampled were baseline, cycle 4 day 1, and cycle 7 day 1. Repertoires were generated with immunoSEQ multiplex PCR, while TCRdb's copy carries only in-frame clones and drops some. This table has about 83,000 clones, approximately 90% appearing once. Material: CD4+ or CD8+ T cells sorted from blood, obtained in a trial of the OX40 agonist ivuxolimab. V and J are TRBV10-3 and TRBJ1-1, with D unresolved. This receptor was taken from an adult with an advanced solid tumor such as melanoma, head and neck, liver or kidney cancer. CDR3 amino acids: CAISIDRRTEAFF. The DNA for the CDR3 is TGTGCCATCAGCATAGATCGCAGGACTGAAGCTTTCTTT.